The TCR beta chain described here comes from a study of blood T cell repertoires in COVID-19. For the study at large: Specimens from acute and convalescent COVID-19 originated in the United States, Italy and Spain. PBMCs, B-cell-depleted T cells, or T cells were the source of the cDNA or gDNA that made up the material.

Seattle's enrolled individuals joined amid active infection and were then monitored longitudinally. The repertoire was sequenced with immunoSEQ multiplex PCR; TCRdb's copy has only in-frame clones and lacks some. The table shows about 170,000 clones, with 84% occurring only once. This CDR3 region has 17 residues. V gave up 3 bases and J gave up 2 bases; unmatched junction bases: 12. The V gene's germline CDR1 is SGDLS and CDR2 YYNGEE. V and J are TRBV9 and TRBJ1-2; the match to TRBD1 covers 8 bases. The sequence derives from an elderly woman with COVID-19, enrolled during active disease. Material: peripheral blood. For the CDR3, the DNA is TGTGCCAGCAGCGGACCGTTGGGACAGGCCTACAACTATGGCTACACCTTC. Translating gives CASSGPLGQAYNYGYTF.